This T cell receptor beta chain is from a study of CD8 T cells in Susac syndrome. This CDR3 has 13 amino acids. With 6 bases clipped from V and 5 bases from J, the junction kept 7 bases outside the gene matches. The V gene's germline CDR1 is MDHEN and CDR2 SYDVKM. The authors reverse transcribed about 0.5 to 1 ug RNA with random hexamers. Via MiXCR, TCRdb re-called the immunoSEQ multiplex PCR reads, giving one row per CDR3 protein. The sample shows 45,000 to 60,000 distinct CDR3 sequences, roughly 93% of them seen only once. Sequencing was done on a sample of CD8+ T cells from PBMCs. The receptor was derived from a human donor with multiple sclerosis. The chain couples TRBV28 to TRBJ2-7; 7 bases are a match to TRBD1. The CDR3 protein is CASRLTGAHEQYF. The CDR3 DNA reads as TGTGCCAGCAGATTAACAGGGGCGCACGAGCAGTACTTC.